This TCR beta chain was observed in a study of control samples from healthy donors and cancer patients. Libraries were prepared by immunoSEQ multiplex PCR; TCRdb keeps only in-frame clonotypes and omits some of them. The repertoire holds 200,000 to 250,000 clones, with roughly 94% as singletons. Germline V gene sequence: CDR1 SGHRS, CDR2 YFSETQ. Between the trimmed V and J ends, which lost 5 bases and 0 bases, there was a span of 14 bases. This CDR3 comprises 16 residues. Sequenced material: blood. The receptor was derived from a man aged 50-59 years in good health. V and J are TRBV5-1 and TRBJ1-4; weak D call: TRBD1 (6 bases). This chain's CDR3 is CASRRTPGATNEKLFF. For the CDR3, the DNA is TGCGCCAGCAGGCGGACCCCAGGGGCAACTAATGAAAAACTGTTTTTT.